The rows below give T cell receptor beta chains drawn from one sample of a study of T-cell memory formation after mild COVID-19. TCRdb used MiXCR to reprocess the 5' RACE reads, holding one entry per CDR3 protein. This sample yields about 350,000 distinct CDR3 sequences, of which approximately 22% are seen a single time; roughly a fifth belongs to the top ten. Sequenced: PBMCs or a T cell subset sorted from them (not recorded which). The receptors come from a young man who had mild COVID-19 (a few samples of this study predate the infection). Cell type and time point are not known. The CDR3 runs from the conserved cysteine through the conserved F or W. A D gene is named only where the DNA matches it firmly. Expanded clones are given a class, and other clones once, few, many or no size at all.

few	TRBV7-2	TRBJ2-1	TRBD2	CASRISGGTYNEQFF	TGTGCCAGCAGGATTAGCGGGGGGACTTACAATGAGCAGTTCTTC
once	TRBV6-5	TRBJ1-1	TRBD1	CASSRGTEEAFF	TGTGCCAGCAGCCGGGGGACAGAAGAAGCTTTCTTT
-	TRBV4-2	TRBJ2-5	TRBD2	CASSQRADKRLAGARGETQYF	TGTGCCAGCAGCCAACGCGCCGACAAGAGACTAGCGGGGGCAAGGGGCGAGACCCAGTACTTC
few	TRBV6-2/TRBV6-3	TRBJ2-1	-	CASSGDSNEQFF	TGTGCCAGCAGTGGCGACTCCAATGAGCAGTTCTTC
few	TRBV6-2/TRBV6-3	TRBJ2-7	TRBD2	CASTPRTSGIHEQYF	TGTGCCAGCACCCCCAGGACTAGCGGGATTCACGAGCAGTACTTC
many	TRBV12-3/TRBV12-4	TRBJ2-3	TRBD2	CAAAGGLVKDTQYF	TGTGCCGCCGCCGGGGGACTAGTCAAAGATACGCAGTATTTT
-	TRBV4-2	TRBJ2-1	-	CASSLSGGGAGDEQFF	TGTGCCAGCAGCCTCTCGGGTGGGGGGGCTGGAGATGAGCAGTTCTTC
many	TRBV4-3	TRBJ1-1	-	CASSHDDWGSDTEAFF	TGCGCCAGCAGCCATGACGATTGGGGTTCGGACACTGAAGCTTTCTTT
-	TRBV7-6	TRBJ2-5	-	CASSSLGLGPQETQYF	TGTGCCAGCAGCTCTTTGGGATTAGGGCCCCAAGAGACCCAGTACTTC
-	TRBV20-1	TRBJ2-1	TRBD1	CSARDRVGHNEQFF	TGCAGTGCGAGGGACAGGGTGGGCCACAATGAGCAGTTCTTC
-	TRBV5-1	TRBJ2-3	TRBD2	CASSGGGPHTDTQYF	TGCGCCAGCAGCGGCGGGGGACCGCACACAGATACGCAGTATTTT
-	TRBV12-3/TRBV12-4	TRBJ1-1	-	CASSISRGGEAFF	TGTGCCAGCAGTATTTCAAGGGGCGGTGAAGCTTTCTTT
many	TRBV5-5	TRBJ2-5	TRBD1	CASSFAPGQGETQYF	TGTGCCAGCAGCTTCGCGCCGGGACAGGGGGAGACCCAGTACTTC
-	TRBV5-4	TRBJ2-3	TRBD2	CASSLAERGGVDTQYF	TGTGCCAGCAGCTTGGCCGAGCGGGGGGGCGTAGATACGCAGTATTTT
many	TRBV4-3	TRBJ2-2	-	CASSLTVNTGELFF	TGCGCCAGCAGCCTCACGGTGAACACCGGGGAGCTGTTTTTT
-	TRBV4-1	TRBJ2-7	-	CASSQENERPRQYF	TGCGCCAGCAGCCAAGAGAACGAGAGGCCGAGGCAGTACTTC
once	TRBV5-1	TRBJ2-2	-	CASRPIGTWELFF	TGCGCCAGCAGGCCTATAGGGACCTGGGAGCTGTTTTTT
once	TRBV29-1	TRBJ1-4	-	CSVGDNREKLFF	TGCAGCGTTGGGGACAATCGGGAAAAACTGTTTTTT
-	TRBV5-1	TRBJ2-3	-	CAGPFRRGWADTQYF	TGCGCAGGGCCTTTTCGGCGGGGATGGGCAGATACGCAGTATTTT
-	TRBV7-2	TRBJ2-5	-	CASSLSQTQETQYF	TGTGCCAGCAGCTTGTCACAGACGCAAGAGACCCAGTACTTC
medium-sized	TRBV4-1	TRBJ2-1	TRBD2	CASSQAGGSYNEQFF	TGCGCCAGCAGCCAAGCGGGGGGCTCCTACAATGAGCAGTTCTTC
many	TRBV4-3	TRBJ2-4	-	CASSQDGGQGIQYF	TGCGCCAGCAGCCAAGATGGGGGGCAGGGCATTCAGTACTTC
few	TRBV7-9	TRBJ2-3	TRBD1	CASRLGQGGDTQYF	TGTGCCAGCAGGTTGGGACAGGGAGGGGATACGCAGTATTTT
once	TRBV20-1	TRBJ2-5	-	CSARVSGAETQYF	TGCAGTGCTAGAGTGAGCGGAGCGGAGACCCAGTACTTC
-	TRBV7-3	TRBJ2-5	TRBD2	CASSYGLAGVETQYF	TGTGCCAGCAGCTACGGACTAGCGGGGGTCGAGACCCAGTACTTC
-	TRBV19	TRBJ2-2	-	CASSIPWGGELFF	TGTGCCAGTAGTATTCCCTGGGGCGGGGAGCTGTTTTTT
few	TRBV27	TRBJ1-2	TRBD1	CASSFTRTGEFGYTF	TGTGCCAGCAGTTTCACAAGGACAGGGGAGTTTGGCTACACCTTC
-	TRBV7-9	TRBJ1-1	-	CASSLVPRDEAFF	TGTGCCAGCAGCTTAGTCCCCCGGGATGAAGCTTTCTTT
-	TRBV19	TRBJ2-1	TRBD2	CASSGAGRNNEQFF	TGTGCCAGTAGCGGAGCGGGGAGAAACAATGAGCAGTTCTTC
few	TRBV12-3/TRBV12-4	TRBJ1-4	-	CASSATGITNEKLFF	TGTGCCAGCAGCGCTACAGGGATAACTAATGAAAAACTGTTTTTT
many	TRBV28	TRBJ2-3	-	CASKGLRDTQYF	TGTGCCAGCAAGGGGTTGCGAGATACGCAGTATTTT
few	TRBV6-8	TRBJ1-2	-	CASSYNFWGAAMRGYTF	TGTGCCAGCAGTTACAATTTTTGGGGAGCGGCTATGAGAGGCTACACCTTC
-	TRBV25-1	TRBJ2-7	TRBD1	CASGQYRDRVYEQYF	TGTGCCAGCGGTCAGTACCGGGACAGGGTATACGAGCAGTACTTC
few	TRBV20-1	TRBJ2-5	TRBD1	CSARDLRQGAISAQYF	TGCAGTGCTAGAGATCTACGACAGGGGGCGATTTCTGCCCAGTACTTC
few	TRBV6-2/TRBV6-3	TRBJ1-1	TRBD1	CASRTRQGVYTEAFF	TGTGCCAGCAGAACCCGACAGGGAGTTTACACTGAAGCTTTCTTT
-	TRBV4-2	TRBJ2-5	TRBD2	CASSPGTSVMETQYF	TGTGCCAGCAGCCCTGGGACTAGCGTAATGGAGACCCAGTACTTC
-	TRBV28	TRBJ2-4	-	CASSPSGPMGDIQYF	TGTGCCAGCAGCCCTTCGGGACCTATGGGGGACATTCAGTACTTC
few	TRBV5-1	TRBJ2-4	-	CASSFGAERNIQYF	TGCGCCAGCAGCTTCGGGGCGGAGAGAAACATTCAGTACTTC
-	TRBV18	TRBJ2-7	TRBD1	CASSEQGSLYEQYF	TGTGCCAGCTCAGAACAGGGGAGCCTCTACGAGCAGTACTTC
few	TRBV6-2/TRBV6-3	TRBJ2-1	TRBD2	CASSGTSGGLRDEQFF	TGTGCCAGCAGTGGGACTAGCGGGGGGCTCCGCGATGAGCAGTTCTTC